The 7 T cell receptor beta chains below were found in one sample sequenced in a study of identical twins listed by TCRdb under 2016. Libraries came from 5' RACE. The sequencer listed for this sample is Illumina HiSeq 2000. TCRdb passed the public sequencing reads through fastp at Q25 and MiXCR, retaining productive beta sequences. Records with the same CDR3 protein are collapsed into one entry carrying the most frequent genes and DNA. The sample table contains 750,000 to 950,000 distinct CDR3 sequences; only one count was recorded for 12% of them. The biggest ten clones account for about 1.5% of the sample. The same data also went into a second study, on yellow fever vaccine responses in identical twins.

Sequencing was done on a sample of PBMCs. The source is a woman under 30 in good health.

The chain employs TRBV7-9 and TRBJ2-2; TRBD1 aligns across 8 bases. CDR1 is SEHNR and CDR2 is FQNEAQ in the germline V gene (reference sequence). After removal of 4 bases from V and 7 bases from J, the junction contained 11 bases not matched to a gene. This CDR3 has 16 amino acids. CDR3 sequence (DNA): TGTGCCAGCAGCTCCCCAGACAGGGGTTATGGCGGGGAGCTGTTTTTT. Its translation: CASSSPDRGYGGELFF.

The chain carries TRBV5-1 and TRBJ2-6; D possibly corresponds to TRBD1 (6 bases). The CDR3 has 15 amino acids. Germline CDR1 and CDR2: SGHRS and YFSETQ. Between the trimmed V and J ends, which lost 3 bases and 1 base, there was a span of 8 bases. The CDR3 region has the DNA TGCGCCAGCAGCTGGGACACATCTGGGGCCAACGTCCTGACTTTC. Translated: CASSWDTSGANVLTF. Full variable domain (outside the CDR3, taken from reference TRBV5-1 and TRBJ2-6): KAGVTQTPRYLIKTRGQQVTLSCSPISGHRSVSWYQQTPGQGLQFLFEYFSETQRNKGNFPGRFSGRQFSNSRSEMNVSTLELGDSALYLCASSWDTSGANVLTFGAGSRLTVL.

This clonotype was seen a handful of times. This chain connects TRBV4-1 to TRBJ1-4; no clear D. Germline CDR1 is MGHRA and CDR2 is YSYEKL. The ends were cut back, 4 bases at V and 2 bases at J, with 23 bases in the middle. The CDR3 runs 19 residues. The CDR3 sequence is CASSLLGGQVSITNEKLFF. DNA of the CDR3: TGCGCCAGCAGCCTCTTAGGAGGGCAAGTTTCGATCACTAATGAAAAACTGTTTTTT.

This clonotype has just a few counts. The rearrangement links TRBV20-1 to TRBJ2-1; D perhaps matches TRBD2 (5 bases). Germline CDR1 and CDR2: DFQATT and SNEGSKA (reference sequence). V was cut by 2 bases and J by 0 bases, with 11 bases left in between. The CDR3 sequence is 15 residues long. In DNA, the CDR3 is TGCAGTGCTAGACTAGCAGTGAGCTCCTACAATGAGCAGTTCTTC. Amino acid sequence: CSARLAVSSYNEQFF.

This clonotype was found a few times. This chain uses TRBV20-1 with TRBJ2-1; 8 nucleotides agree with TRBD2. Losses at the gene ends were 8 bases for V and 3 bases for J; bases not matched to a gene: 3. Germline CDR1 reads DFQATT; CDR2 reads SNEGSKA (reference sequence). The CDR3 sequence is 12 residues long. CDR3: CSLSGNYNEQFF. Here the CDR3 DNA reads TGCAGTCTTAGCGGGAACTACAATGAGCAGTTCTTC.

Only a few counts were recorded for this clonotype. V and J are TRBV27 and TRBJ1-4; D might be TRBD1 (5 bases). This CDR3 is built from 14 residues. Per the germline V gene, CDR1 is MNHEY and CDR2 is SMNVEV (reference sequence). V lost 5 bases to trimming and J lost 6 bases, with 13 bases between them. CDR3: CASSRWQGDEKLFF. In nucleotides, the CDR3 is TGTGCCAGCAGTCGGTGGCAGGGCGATGAAAAACTGTTTTTT.

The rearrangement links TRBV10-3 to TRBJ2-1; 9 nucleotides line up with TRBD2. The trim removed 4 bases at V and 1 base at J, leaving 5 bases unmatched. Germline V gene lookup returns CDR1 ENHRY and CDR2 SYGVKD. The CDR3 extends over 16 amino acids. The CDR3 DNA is TGTGCCATCAGTGGGAGCGCGGGGGGGTCCTACAATGAGCAGTTCTTC. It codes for CAISGSAGGSYNEQFF.